The 3 T cell receptor beta chains in this list originate from one sample, sequenced in a study of tumor-infiltrating lymphocytes in primary liver carcinoma. TCR beta cDNA came from about 500 ng total RNA, primed with a constant-region primer. Slightly modified ARM-PCR with three nested multiplex PCR rounds yielded TCR beta libraries. The two initial PCR rounds, nine to eleven cycles each, used TRBV1-TRBV30 forward and C-beta reverse primers. TCRdb re-derived calls from the multiplex PCR reads in MiXCR, one entry per CDR3 protein. Among fewer than 350,000 distinct CDR3 sequences listed, 65% were seen once. Germline DNA was extracted alongside blood RNA, which was obtained from unsorted whole blood. What was sequenced was peripheral blood. The receptors come from a man in his forties with primary liver carcinoma and hepatitis B virus infection.

Concerning this clonotype: A much larger clone differs by one base, so this may be a read error. In nucleotides, the CDR3 is TGTGCCAGCAGTGCAACTAGCGGGGCCTCCTACGGGCAGTACTTC. It encodes CASSATSGASYGQYF. This chain links TRBV6-1 with TRBJ2-7; 10 bases are shared with TRBD2. In germline, CDR1 is MNHNS, CDR2 SASEGT. The CDR3 runs to 15 residues.

The chain uses TRBV11-2 and TRBJ2-3; D possibly matches TRBD1 or TRBD2 (6 bases each). Per the germline V gene, CDR1 is SGHAT and CDR2 is FQNNGV. Trimming took off 8 bases at V and 5 bases at J, with 20 bases between the two ends. The CDR3 is made up of 15 amino acids. In nucleotides, the CDR3 is TGTGCCAGCGGCCTACTCGGAGGGGGTAGAGATACGCAGTATTTT. It yields the protein CASGLLGGGRDTQYF.

This clonotype was counted only a few times. The J gene is TRBJ1-4, the V gene TRBV4-1; D is uncertain. From germline, CDR1 is MGHRA and CDR2 YSYEKL. This CDR3 is built from 19 residues. The V end was cut by 4 bases, the J end by 3 bases, with 24 bases between. CDR3 in DNA: TGCGCCAGCAGCCCATCCCAACCGGGCTATACCAAAGCTAATGAAAAACTGTTTTTT. Amino acid sequence: CASSPSQPGYTKANEKLFF.